The sequence of this TCR beta chain was determined in a study of blood T cell repertoires in COVID-19. Study-level information: Samples representing acute and convalescent COVID-19 were sourced from the United States, Italy and Spain. T cells, B-cell-depleted T cells, or PBMCs provided the cDNA or gDNA that served as material.

This clone has only one observation. Per the original data handling: How many nucleated cells were present was estimated from reference gene primer amplification. Some clones are missing from TCRdb's copy, which holds only in-frame ones; the method was immunoSEQ multiplex PCR. V and J calls and clone size are as listed in that table; D and trimming were resolved from the DNA. The sample has around 300,000 clones, 80% to 90% seen once. The sequence was obtained from a man aged 30-40 years with active or convalescent COVID-19. The sample consisted of peripheral blood.

The CDR3 is CASSWTGHIQYF. In DNA form, the CDR3 reads TGTGCCAGCAGTTGGACAGGGCACATTCAGTACTTC. The chain combines TRBV28 with TRBJ2-4; TRBD1 matches 8 bases. V shed 4 bases and J 8 bases; nucleotides not matched to a gene: 1. CDR3 length: 12 amino acids. Germline CDR1 MDHEN, CDR2 SYDVKM.